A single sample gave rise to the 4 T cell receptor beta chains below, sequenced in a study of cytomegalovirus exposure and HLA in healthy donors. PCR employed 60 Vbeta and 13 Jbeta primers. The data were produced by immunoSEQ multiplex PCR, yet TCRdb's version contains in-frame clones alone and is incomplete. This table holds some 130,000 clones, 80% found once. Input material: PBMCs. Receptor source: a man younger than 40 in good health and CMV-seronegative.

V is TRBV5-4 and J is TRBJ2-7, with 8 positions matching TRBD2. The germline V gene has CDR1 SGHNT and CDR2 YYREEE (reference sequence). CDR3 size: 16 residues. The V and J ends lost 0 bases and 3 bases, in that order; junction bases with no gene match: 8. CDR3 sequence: CASSLDLAGPSYEQYF. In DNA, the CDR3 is TGTGCCAGCAGCTTGGATCTAGCGGGTCCTAGCTACGAGCAGTACTTC.

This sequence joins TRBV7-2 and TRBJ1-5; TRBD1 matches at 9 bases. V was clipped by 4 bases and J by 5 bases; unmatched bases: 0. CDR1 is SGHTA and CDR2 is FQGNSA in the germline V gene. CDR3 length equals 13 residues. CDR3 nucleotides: TGTGCCAGCAGCTGGACAGGGGATCAGCCCCAGCATTTT. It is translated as CASSWTGDQPQHF.

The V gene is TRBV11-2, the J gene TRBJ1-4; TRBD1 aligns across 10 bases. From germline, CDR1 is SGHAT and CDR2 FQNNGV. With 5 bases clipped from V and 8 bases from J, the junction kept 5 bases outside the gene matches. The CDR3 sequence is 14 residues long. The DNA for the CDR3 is TGTGCCAGCAGCACGACAGGGGGCATAGAAAAACTGTTTTTT. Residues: CASSTTGGIEKLFF. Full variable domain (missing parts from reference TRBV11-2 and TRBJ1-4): EAGVAQSPRYKIIEKRQSVAFWCNPISGHATLYWYQQILGQGPKLLIQFQNNGVVDDSQLPKDRFSAERLKGVDSTLKIQPAKLEDSAVYLCASSTTGGIEKLFFGSGTQLSVL.

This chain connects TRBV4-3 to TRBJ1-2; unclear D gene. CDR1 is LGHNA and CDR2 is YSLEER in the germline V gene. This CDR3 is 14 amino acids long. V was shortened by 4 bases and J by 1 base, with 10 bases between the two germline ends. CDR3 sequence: CASSPSRGNYGYTF. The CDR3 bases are TGCGCCAGCAGCCCCTCGCGGGGTAACTATGGCTACACCTTC.